This T cell receptor (beta chain) derives from a study of cytomegalovirus exposure and HLA in healthy donors. Notes on the study in general: Available immune exposure information covered CMV serostatus only.

The germline gives CDR1 LNHDA, CDR2 SQIVND (reference sequence). This CDR3 comprises 13 residues. Trimming took 7 bases from V and 5 from J; bases not matched to a gene: 7. Notes on this clone: Its matching antigen is unknown.

The donors comprised healthy bone marrow donors. 13 Jbeta primers and 60 Vbeta primers were used for the PCR. TCRdb keeps only in-frame clones here, not all; method: immunoSEQ multiplex PCR. Among about 160,000 clones listed, around four fifths were seen once. This receptor was taken from a man between 25 and 39 years old in good health and CMV-seronegative. This sequence joins TRBV19 and TRBJ2-7; TRBD2 agrees at 8 bases. Input material: PBMCs. The CDR3 reads CASKAGGSDEQYF. CDR3 DNA: TGTGCCAGTAAGGCGGGAGGCAGTGACGAGCAGTACTTC.